One and the same sample provided the 32 T cell receptor beta chains below, sequenced in a study. A single record per CDR3 protein comes from TCRdb applying MiXCR to the RT-PCR reads. The repertoire holds about 680,000 distinct CDR3 sequences, approximately 14% seen once, with 3.6% in the top ten. The sample consisted of memory CD4+ T cells from blood. Receptors were obtained from a female donor in good health, serving as a healthy control.

This clonotype appeared a few times. This chain links TRBV5-5 with TRBJ2-2; 7 bases align to TRBD1. Germline V lookup: CDR1 SGHKS, CDR2 YYEKEE (reference sequence). CDR3 size: 17 residues. The J segment lost 1 base and the V segment lost 4 bases, leaving 10 bases of the junction unmatched. CDR3 DNA sequence: TGTGCCAGCAGCGCGCCTCCGGGACAGCAGAACACCGGGGAGCTGTTTTTT. This codes for CASSAPPGQQNTGELFF.

The sample holds a few counts of this clonotype. The chain carries TRBV20-1 and TRBJ2-7; 8 bases align to TRBD2. Germline assignment: CDR1 DFQATT and CDR2 SNEGSKA (reference sequence). Germline trimming cut 5 bases from V and 5 bases from J; bases unmatched to any gene: 11. This CDR3 has 14 amino acids. CDR3 sequence reads: CSAYTSGGGNEQYF. Here the CDR3 DNA reads TGCAGTGCTTATACTAGCGGAGGGGGTAACGAGCAGTACTTC.

This clonotype was observed a handful of times. The CDR3 spells CASSYSDRGLSTGELFF. The CDR3 region has the DNA TGTGCCAGCAGTTACTCAGACAGGGGGCTTAGCACCGGGGAGCTGTTTTTT. The chain employs TRBV6-6 and TRBJ2-2; 10 nucleotides align to TRBD1. Losses at the gene ends were 0 bases for V and 4 bases for J; bases not matched to a gene: 5. In germline, CDR1 is MNHNY, CDR2 SVGAGI (reference sequence). CDR3 length equals 17 residues.

This clonotype came up a few times. The genes are TRBV27 and TRBJ1-1; D call uncertain. The V end lost 5 bases, the J end lost 0 bases, and 10 bases lay between the germline ends. CDR3 length: 14 amino acids. Germline V gene data show CDR1 as MNHEY and CDR2 as SMNVEV (reference sequence). The CDR3: CASSNPNVNTEAFF. For the CDR3, the DNA is TGTGCCAGCAGTAATCCGAACGTGAACACTGAAGCTTTCTTT.

This chain joins TRBV4-3 and TRBJ1-2, with D maybe TRBD1 (6 bases). Per germline, CDR1 LGHNA and CDR2 YSLEER. Between the trimmed V and J ends, which lost 0 bases and 9 bases, there was a span of 14 bases. The CDR3 loop spans 14 amino acids. The CDR3 spells CASSQDLGRGSYTF. The CDR3 nucleotides read TGCGCCAGCAGCCAAGATCTTGGCAGGGGAAGCTACACCTTC.

This clonotype was found a few times. The CDR3 DNA is TGTGCCAGCAGCTTAGGCCGGGCAGGGAGCTACGAGCAGTACTTC. It encodes CASSLGRAGSYEQYF. V usage is TRBV13 and J usage is TRBJ2-7, with D perhaps assigned TRBD1 or TRBD2 (5 bases each). The CDR3 contains 15 residues. V was clipped by 0 bases and J by 3 bases, with 12 bases between them. The germline CDR1 and CDR2 sequences are PRHDT and FYEKMQ (reference sequence).

This clonotype was detected ten times or more. The gene calls are TRBV15 and TRBJ1-5; unclear D gene. The CDR3 spans 13 residues. V was shortened by 1 base and J by 7 bases, with 8 bases between the two germline ends. In germline, CDR1 is LNHNV, CDR2 YYDKDF (reference sequence). In nucleotides, the CDR3 is TGTGCCACCAGCAGAGGGGCCCAGCAGCCCCAGCATTTT. It yields the protein CATSRGAQQPQHF.

This clonotype was counted between two and nine times. The chain combines TRBV20-1 with TRBJ2-1, with TRBD2 matching over 10 bases. CDR3 size: 16 residues. V lost 0 bases to trimming and J lost 1 base; unmatched junction nucleotides: 3. Germline CDR1 reads DFQATT; CDR2 reads SNEGSKA (reference sequence). The CDR3 DNA sequence: TGCAGTGCTAGAGAAGCTAGCGGGAGATCCTACAATGAGCAGTTCTTC. Translated: CSAREASGRSYNEQFF.

This chain joins TRBV7-8 and TRBJ2-1; D is perhaps TRBD1 (6 bases). The CDR3 loop spans 15 amino acids. CDR1 and CDR2 from the germline V gene are SGHVS and FQNEAQ. The ends were cut back, 1 base at V and 9 bases at J, with 16 bases in the middle. The CDR3 reads CASSLEGLGAPEQFF. CDR3 DNA: TGTGCCAGCAGCTTAGAAGGGCTGGGGGCCCCTGAGCAGTTCTTC. The variable domain in full, with the rest retrieved from reference TRBV7-8 and TRBJ2-1, is GAGVSQSPRYKVAKRGQDVALRCDPISGHVSLFWYQQALGQGPEFLTYFQNEAQLDKSGLPSDRFFAERPEGSVSTLKIQRTQQEDSAVYLCASSLEGLGAPEQFFGPGTRLTVL.

The rearrangement uses TRBV7-9 and TRBJ2-3; D is undetermined. The V end was cut by 3 bases, the J end by 2 bases, with 15 bases between. Germline V gene lookup returns CDR1 SEHNR and CDR2 FQNEAQ (reference sequence). The CDR3 contains 16 residues. The CDR3 region is CASSFSSGRNTDTQYF. Written as DNA, the CDR3 is TGTGCCAGCAGCTTTTCCTCGGGCAGAAACACAGATACGCAGTATTTT.

The genes are TRBV7-2 and TRBJ2-5; 7 nucleotides agree with TRBD2. This CDR3 contains 15 residues. Per the germline V gene, CDR1 is SGHTA and CDR2 is FQGNSA. Trimming at V came to 5 bases and at J to 2 bases, leaving 8 bases not matched to a gene. This CDR3 is CASSVQRGGQETQYF. The CDR3 DNA sequence: TGTGCCAGCAGCGTACAGCGGGGTGGGCAAGAGACCCAGTACTTC.

This clonotype showed up many times. The chain joins TRBV28 to TRBJ1-5; 9 bases line up with TRBD1. The CDR3 is 15 residues long. V was pared by 6 bases and J by 0 bases, with 3 bases of the junction left unmatched. CDR1 and CDR2 (germline): MDHEN, SYDVKM. In DNA, the CDR3 is TGTGCCAGCAGGAAACAGGGGGCTAGCAATCAGCCCCAGCATTTT. This sequence encodes CASRKQGASNQPQHF.

As regards this clonotype: Germline and junction disagree at one end, which may indicate a read error. This chain connects TRBV7-9 to TRBJ1-1; D may be TRBD1 (5 bases). The CDR3 runs 15 residues. Germline V lookup: CDR1 SEHNR, CDR2 FQNEAQ (reference sequence). The CDR3 DNA reads TGTGACAGCAGCTCTCCCCAGCAGGGCGGAGGCGGCGCTTTCTTT. This translates into CDSSSPQQGGGGAFF.

This clonotype was observed many times. The chain uses TRBV20-1 and TRBJ2-5, with D perhaps being TRBD1 or TRBD2 (5 bases each). Germline CDR1 reads DFQATT; CDR2 reads SNEGSKA (reference sequence). The length of the CDR3 is 14 residues. Trimming removed 1 base from V and 1 base from J, with 10 bases in between. CDR3 sequence (DNA): TGCAGTGCTAGAGTGGCAGGGACCCAAGAGACCCAGTACTTC. Translated, it gives CSARVAGTQETQYF.

J is TRBJ1-1 and V is TRBV20-1; D unresolved. CDR3 size: 14 residues. CDR1 DFQATT and CDR2 SNEGSKA come from the germline V gene (reference sequence). V lost 1 base and J 1 base, leaving 10 bases between the germline ends. CDR3 in amino acids: CSARVGGGNTEAFF. The CDR3 nucleotides are TGCAGTGCTAGAGTGGGAGGAGGGAACACTGAAGCTTTCTTT.

This clonotype was seen a handful of times. The gene calls are TRBV12-3 or TRBV12-4 and TRBJ1-6; tentatively, D is TRBD1 (5 bases). The CDR3 is 13 amino acids. V was pared by 3 bases and J by 6 bases, with 6 bases between. The CDR3 bases are TGTGCCAGCAGTTTGACAGCTAATTCACCCCTCCACTTT. Protein: CASSLTANSPLHF.

This clonotype has more than one count but fewer than ten. The chain employs TRBV5-1 and TRBJ1-1; TRBD1 might be the D (6 bases). The length of the CDR3 is 14 residues. Per germline, CDR1 SGHRS and CDR2 YFSETQ. The germline V and J ends were trimmed by 0 bases and 5 bases, with 11 bases remaining between them. This CDR3 is CASSLEQGQTEAFF. CDR3 bases: TGCGCCAGCAGCTTGGAGCAGGGGCAGACTGAAGCTTTCTTT.

This clonotype was found many times. This chain joins TRBV6-6 and TRBJ2-7, with D uncertain. In germline, CDR1 is MNHNY, CDR2 SVGAGI (reference sequence). The V end lost 6 bases, the J end lost 6 bases, and 18 bases lay between the germline ends. CDR3 length equals 14 residues. CDR3 nucleotide sequence: TGTGCCAGCAGCCAACGGCCCACAGATGGCGAGCAGTACTTC. It is translated as CASSQRPTDGEQYF.

This clonotype appeared a few times. The V gene is TRBV11-2, the J gene TRBJ2-6; 9 nucleotides agree with TRBD1. CDR1 and CDR2 (germline): SGHAT, FQNNGV. The CDR3 extends over 18 amino acids. V shed 4 bases, J shed 2 bases, and the junction held 9 bases outside the gene matches. The CDR3 bases are TGTGCCAGCAGCTCGGAGACAGGGGGAGATGCTGGGGCCAACGTCCTGACTTTC. Protein product: CASSSETGGDAGANVLTF. The entire variable domain, with the rest obtained from reference TRBV11-2 and TRBJ2-6, is as follows: EAGVAQSPRYKIIEKRQSVAFWCNPISGHATLYWYQQILGQGPKLLIQFQNNGVVDDSQLPKDRFSAERLKGVDSTLKIQPAKLEDSAVYLCASSSETGGDAGANVLTFGAGSRLTVL.

This chain links TRBV7-8 with TRBJ2-2; 10 positions match TRBD2. Germline V gene sequence: CDR1 SGHVS, CDR2 FQNEAQ. This CDR3 is built from 17 residues. V lost 5 bases to trimming and J lost 7 bases; unmatched junction nucleotides: 13. CDR3 nucleotides: TGTGCCAGCAGCCCCAGTGGGAGCGGGAGGGCTAACGGGGAGCTGTTTTTT. Translated, it gives CASSPSGSGRANGELFF. The full variable domain, completed using reference TRBV7-8 and TRBJ2-2, is GAGVSQSPRYKVAKRGQDVALRCDPISGHVSLFWYQQALGQGPEFLTYFQNEAQLDKSGLPSDRFFAERPEGSVSTLKIQRTQQEDSAVYLCASSPSGSGRANGELFFGEGSRLTVL.

This clonotype was seen ten or more times. V and J are TRBV5-1 and TRBJ2-3, with a possible D match to TRBD2 (6 bases). The V end was cut by 4 bases, the J end by 4 bases, with 13 bases between. CDR1 and CDR2 from the germline V gene are SGHRS and YFSETQ. The CDR3 is 14 residues long. The CDR3 is CASSPGEVADTQYF. The DNA of the CDR3 is TGCGCCAGCAGCCCTGGGGAGGTTGCAGATACGCAGTATTTT.

The chain has TRBV7-2 and TRBJ2-2, with a tentative D call TRBD1 (6 bases). Trimming shortened V by 1 base and J by 5 bases, and 11 bases separated the two germline ends. Germline V gene lookup returns CDR1 SGHTA and CDR2 FQGNSA. The CDR3 contains 15 residues. The CDR3 region has the DNA TGTGCCAGCAGCTTAGTCAGGGGCGAAACCGGGGAGCTGTTTTTT. It specifies CASSLVRGETGELFF.

This clonotype was recorded a few times. The V gene is TRBV4-1, the J gene TRBJ1-1; perhaps TRBD1 as D (6 bases). Germline values: CDR1 MGHRA, CDR2 YSYEKL. This CDR3 spans 17 amino acids. V was shortened by 1 base and J by 0 bases, with 15 bases between the two germline ends. The CDR3 region has the DNA TGCGCCAGCAGCCAAGTTATTACCGGGACATTGAACACTGAAGCTTTCTTT. It specifies CASSQVITGTLNTEAFF.

The rearrangement joins TRBV6-2 or TRBV6-3 to TRBJ1-1; D uncertain. The CDR3 contains 13 residues. The V end lost 3 bases, the J end lost 0 bases, and 5 bases lay between the germline ends. CDR1 and CDR2 (germline): MNHEY, SVGEGT. In DNA form, the CDR3 reads TGTGCCAGCAGTTATATGATGAACACTGAAGCTTTCTTT. Its translation: CASSYMMNTEAFF.

In this sample, this clonotype turned up many times. This chain uses TRBV29-1 with TRBJ2-7; D may be TRBD1 (6 bases). The germline V gene encodes CDR1 SQVTM and CDR2 ANQGSEA. V shed 4 bases and J shed 5 bases, with 12 bases lying between them. This CDR3 has 12 amino acids. CDR3 nucleotides: TGCAGCGTTGGAGGGGGTGTAAACGAGCAGTACTTC. It encodes CSVGGGVNEQYF.

The chain combines TRBV27 with TRBJ1-5; the match to TRBD1 covers 9 bases. Per germline, CDR1 MNHEY and CDR2 SMNVEV (reference sequence). The CDR3 runs 15 residues. V lost 5 bases, J lost 1 base, and 3 bases stayed unmatched. The CDR3 DNA sequence: TGTGCCAGCAGTGCAGGGACAGGGAGCAATCAGCCCCAGCATTTT. It codes for CASSAGTGSNQPQHF.

CDR3 DNA sequence: TGTGCCAGCACCCGGGGCCTAGCGGGAACAGATACGCAGTATTTT. Translation: CASTRGLAGTDTQYF. The rearrangement uses TRBV12-3 or TRBV12-4 and TRBJ2-3; TRBD2 matches 9 bases. The CDR3 extends over 15 amino acids. Unmatched junction bases numbered 8, after V lost 7 bases and J lost 3 bases.

The chain joins TRBV28 to TRBJ2-2; 10 nucleotides align to TRBD2. There are 18 residues in the CDR3. In germline, CDR1 is MDHEN, CDR2 SYDVKM. Unmatched junction bases numbered 13, after V lost 6 bases and J lost 3 bases. CDR3 loop: CASSPLAGVSVDTGELFF. The CDR3 bases are TGTGCCAGCAGCCCTCTAGCGGGAGTAAGCGTCGACACCGGGGAGCTGTTTTTT.

CDR3 sequence reads: CASSQVAGALLGQYF. Written as DNA, the CDR3 is TGTGCCAGCAGCCAGGTAGCGGGAGCTCTACTGGGCCAGTACTTC. V is TRBV7-9 and J is TRBJ2-5, with 9 bases identical to TRBD2. The CDR3 covers 15 residues. The V segment lost 5 bases and the J segment 10 bases; nucleotides outside the gene matches: 14. Germline lookup yields CDR1 SEHNR and CDR2 FQNEAQ (reference sequence).

The V and J genes are TRBV6-1 and TRBJ2-3, with D hard to call. Trimming cost V 2 bases and J 2 bases, with 14 bases left between them. This CDR3 region has 16 residues. Germline V gene sequence: CDR1 MNHNS, CDR2 SASEGT. CDR3 DNA sequence: TGTGCCAGCAGTGAATCACTGCCACGACCCACAGATACGCAGTATTTT. Protein product: CASSESLPRPTDTQYF.

This chain uses TRBV12-3 or TRBV12-4 with TRBJ2-7; 8 bases align to TRBD2. The CDR3 runs to 12 residues. V was pared by 8 bases and J by 3 bases, with 3 bases of the junction left unmatched. CDR3 DNA: TGTGCCAGCGACGCGGGAGGCTACGAGCAGTACTTC. Its protein product is CASDAGGYEQYF.

V and J are TRBV12-3 or TRBV12-4 and TRBJ1-2; 7 bases agree with TRBD1. The V segment lost 2 bases and the J segment 4 bases; nucleotides outside the gene matches: 7. The CDR3 has 15 amino acids. CDR3 sequence: CASSLQGGAIYGYTF. CDR3 nucleotide sequence: TGTGCCAGCAGTTTACAAGGGGGCGCGATCTATGGCTACACCTTC.